The present T cell receptor beta chain was sequenced within a study of blood T cell repertoires in COVID-19. Study background: The cDNA or gDNA used as material had been derived from T cells, B-cell-depleted T cells, or PBMCs.

The CDR3 covers 12 residues. Trimming took off 4 bases at V and 11 bases at J, with 13 bases between the two ends. Germline values: CDR1 SGHKS, CDR2 YYEKEE (reference sequence). Assignments of participants to cohorts depended upon their own reported clinical history. Clones were sequenced by immunoSEQ multiplex PCR, and TCRdb holds only the in-frame ones, with some missing. This sample has 150,000 to 200,000 clones, with roughly three quarters found just once. The sequencing sample was made of PBMCs or T cells enriched from blood (not recorded which). V usage is TRBV5-5 and J usage is TRBJ2-1; D is possibly TRBD2 (6 bases). The sequence came from a woman aged 50 to 60 with acute COVID-19. The CDR3: CASSRDSFKQFF. The DNA of the CDR3 is TGTGCCAGCAGCCGGGACTCTTTCAAGCAGTTCTTC.